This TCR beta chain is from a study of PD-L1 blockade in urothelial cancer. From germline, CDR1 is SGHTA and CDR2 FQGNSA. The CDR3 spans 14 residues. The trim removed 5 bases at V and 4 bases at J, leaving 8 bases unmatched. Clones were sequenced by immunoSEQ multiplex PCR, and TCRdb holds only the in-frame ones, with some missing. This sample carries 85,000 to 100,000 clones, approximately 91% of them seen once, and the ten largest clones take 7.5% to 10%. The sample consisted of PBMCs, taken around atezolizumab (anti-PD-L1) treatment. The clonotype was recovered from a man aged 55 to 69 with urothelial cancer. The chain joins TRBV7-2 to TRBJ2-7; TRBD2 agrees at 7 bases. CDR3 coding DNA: TGTGCCAGCAGCCCGGGACTAAGAGGGTACGAGCAGTACTTC. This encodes CASSPGLRGYEQYF.